This T cell receptor beta chain was retrieved from a study of blood T cell repertoires in COVID-19. Clones were read by immunoSEQ multiplex PCR, and TCRdb kept only the in-frame ones, dropping some. The sample yields roughly 100,000 clones, more than 70% seen once. The germline gives CDR1 WSHSY, CDR2 SAAADI. The CDR3 length is 13 residues. V was cut by 9 bases and J by 1 base, with 10 bases left in between. J is TRBJ1-3 and V is TRBV10-2, with D maybe TRBD1 (5 bases). The sample taken for sequencing was peripheral blood. The source is a woman aged 55-70 years with acute or convalescent COVID-19. CDR3: CASTQGSGNTIYF. The CDR3 DNA reads TGCGCCAGTACTCAGGGATCTGGAAACACCATATATTTT.